The rows below give T cell receptor beta chains drawn from one sample of a study of OX40 agonist ivuxolimab in advanced cancers. Using immunoSEQ multiplex PCR, the repertoire was profiled, and TCRdb retains in-frame clones only, with some absent. The sample includes almost 70,000 clones, nearly 90% of them seen just once. Source: CD4+ or CD8+ T cells sorted from blood, taken in a trial of the OX40 agonist ivuxolimab. Receptors were obtained from an adult with an advanced solid tumor such as melanoma, head and neck, liver or kidney cancer. The CDR3 runs from the conserved cysteine through the conserved F or W. Fields, in order: J gene, V gene, clone size, D gene, CDR3 protein, CDR3 DNA. The D gene is left open where the match is weak. The size of a clone is reported for some rows only, either as once, few or many, or as a class for expanded clones.

TRBJ2-2 | TRBV5-1 | NA | TRBD2 | CASSFPMASGSVGTGELFF | TGCGCCAGCAGCTTCCCGATGGCTAGCGGGAGCGTGGGAACCGGGGAGCTGTTTTTT
TRBJ2-7 | TRBV7-2 | NA | NA | CASSSPNYEQYF | TGTGCCAGCAGCTCACCCAACTACGAGCAGTACTTC
TRBJ2-2 | TRBV14 | NA | NA | CASSYPGKTGELFF | TGTGCCAGCAGTTACCCAGGAAAAACCGGGGAGCTGTTTTTT
TRBJ1-5 | TRBV4-1 | NA | NA | CASSQGVISHQPQHF | TGCGCCAGCAGCCAAGGAGTAATTAGCCATCAGCCCCAGCATTTT
TRBJ1-4 | TRBV18 | once | NA | CASSPQGIGTNEKLFF | TGTGCCAGCTCACCACAGGGAATTGGTACTAATGAAAAACTGTTTTTT
TRBJ2-4 | TRBV29-1 | few | NA | CSVRDGRVFGDIQYF | TGCAGCGTCCGTGACGGCAGGGTCTTTGGAGACATTCAGTACTTC
TRBJ1-2 | TRBV5-1 | NA | TRBD1 | CASSSGTAEDFGYTF | TGCGCCAGCAGCTCAGGGACAGCGGAAGACTTTGGCTACACCTTC
TRBJ1-3 | TRBV30 | NA | NA | CAWSLRFTGGNTIYF | TGTGCCTGGAGCCTAAGATTCACGGGAGGAAACACCATATATTTT
TRBJ1-5 | TRBV7-2 | NA | NA | CASSFTNEVPQHF | TGTGCCAGCAGCTTTACGAATGAGGTGCCCCAGCATTTT
TRBJ2-7 | TRBV6-5 | NA | TRBD2 | CASIPLTSGSWYF | TGTGCCAGCATACCATTGACTAGCGGGAGTTGGTACTTC
TRBJ2-2 | TRBV4-1 | NA | NA | CASSQARELFF | TGCGCCAGCAGCCAAGCTCGGGAGCTGTTTTTT
TRBJ2-1 | TRBV5-1 | NA | NA | CASSLGAGNEQFF | TGCGCCAGCAGCTTGGGGGCCGGCAATGAGCAGTTCTTC
TRBJ1-2 | TRBV28 | NA | NA | CASRPGGLRGIYGYTF | TGTGCCAGCAGACCAGGAGGGCTCCGAGGGATCTATGGCTACACCTTC
TRBJ2-7 | TRBV29-1 | NA | NA | CSVAQGNYEQYF | TGCAGCGTTGCGCAGGGAAACTACGAGCAGTACTTC
TRBJ1-1 | TRBV5-1 | NA | NA | CASRPDYRAFEAFF | TGCGCCAGCAGGCCCGATTACAGGGCCTTTGAAGCTTTCTTT
TRBJ2-5 | TRBV11-3 | NA | TRBD1 | CASSPGQDQETQYF | TGTGCCAGCAGCCCTGGACAGGACCAAGAGACCCAGTACTTC
TRBJ1-5 | TRBV7-9 | NA | NA | CASSLASGGNQPQHF | TGTGCCAGCAGCTTAGCTTCTGGGGGCAATCAGCCCCAGCATTTT
TRBJ1-5 | TRBV7-8 | NA | NA | CASSFMGGSNQPQHF | TGTGCCAGCAGCTTCATGGGGGGGAGCAATCAGCCCCAGCATTTT
TRBJ2-1 | TRBV5-1 | NA | NA | CASSLEVEQFF | TGCGCCAGCAGCTTGGAGGTTGAGCAGTTCTTC
TRBJ2-1 | TRBV27 | NA | TRBD2 | CASSLKTGGGYNEQFF | TGTGCCAGCAGTTTAAAGACGGGAGGGGGCTACAATGAGCAGTTCTTC
TRBJ2-7 | TRBV7-9 | NA | TRBD1 | CASSPGQGTYEQYF | TGTGCCAGCAGCCCGGGACAGGGGACCTACGAGCAGTACTTC
TRBJ2-7 | TRBV5-1 | NA | NA | CASSSGLNYEQYF | TGCGCCAGCAGCTCGGGACTGAACTACGAGCAGTACTTC
TRBJ2-7 | TRBV7-9 | NA | TRBD2 | CASSLSLAGAYSEQYF | TGTGCCAGCAGCTTAAGCCTAGCGGGAGCATACTCCGAGCAGTACTTC